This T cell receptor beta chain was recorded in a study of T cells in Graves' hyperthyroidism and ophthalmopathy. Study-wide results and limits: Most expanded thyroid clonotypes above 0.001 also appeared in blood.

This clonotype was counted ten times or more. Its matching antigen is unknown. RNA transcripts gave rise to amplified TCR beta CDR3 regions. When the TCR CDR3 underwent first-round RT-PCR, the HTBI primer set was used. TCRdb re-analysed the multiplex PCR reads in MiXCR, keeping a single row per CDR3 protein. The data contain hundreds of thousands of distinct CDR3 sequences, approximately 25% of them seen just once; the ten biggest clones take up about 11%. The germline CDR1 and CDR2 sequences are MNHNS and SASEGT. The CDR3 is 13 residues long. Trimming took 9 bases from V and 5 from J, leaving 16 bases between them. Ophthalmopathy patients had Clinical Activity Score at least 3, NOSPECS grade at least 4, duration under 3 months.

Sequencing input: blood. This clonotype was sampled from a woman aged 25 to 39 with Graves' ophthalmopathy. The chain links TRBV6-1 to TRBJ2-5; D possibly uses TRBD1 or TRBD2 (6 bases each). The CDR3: CASSRGRRETQYF. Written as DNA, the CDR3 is TGTGCCAGTTCTCGGGGGCGCAGGGAGACCCAGTACTTC.